These 6 T cell receptor beta chains share one sample of origin, sequenced in a study of memory CD4+ T cells and cytomegalovirus serostatus. The sort gate was single viable CD3+CD4+CD8-CD45RO+ cells for memory CD4+ T cells. Sequencing was performed with immunoSEQ multiplex PCR; in TCRdb, only in-frame clones are kept and a portion is missing. The table lists 80,000 to 100,000 clones, approximately 80% of them singletons, with 3.6% in the top ten. Material: memory CD4+ T cells from blood. Receptors originate from an adult in good health and CMV-seropositive.

The chain is built from TRBV5-1 and TRBJ2-5; 8 bases agree with TRBD2. The V and J ends lost 0 bases and 2 bases, in that order; junction bases with no gene match: 15. This CDR3 has 19 residues. Germline loops: CDR1 SGHRS, CDR2 YFSETQ. CDR3 in amino acids: CASSLGPTSAPTIQETQYF. CDR3 sequence (DNA): TGCGCCAGCAGCTTGGGCCCGACTAGCGCACCGACGATTCAAGAGACCCAGTACTTC. The full variable domain, completed using reference TRBV5-1 and TRBJ2-5, is KAGVTQTPRYLIKTRGQQVTLSCSPISGHRSVSWYQQTPGQGLQFLFEYFSETQRNKGNFPGRFSGRQFSNSRSEMNVSTLELGDSALYLCASSLGPTSAPTIQETQYFGPGTRLLVL.

This chain joins TRBV27 and TRBJ2-2, with D unresolved. CDR1 and CDR2 from the germline V gene are MNHEY and SMNVEV (reference sequence). Trimming removed 3 bases from V and 2 bases from J, with 7 bases in between. The CDR3 contains 14 residues. The CDR3, as DNA: TGTGCCAGCAGTTTTTTAACAAACACCGGGGAGCTGTTTTTT. It is translated as CASSFLTNTGELFF.

The V gene is TRBV28, the J gene TRBJ2-3, with a tentative D call TRBD2 (5 bases). Germline V gene lookup returns CDR1 MDHEN and CDR2 SYDVKM. The CDR3 length is 13 residues. The V end was cut by 4 bases, the J end by 2 bases, with 7 bases between. The CDR3 DNA follows: TGTGCCAGCAGTTCACGGGACACAGATACGCAGTATTTT. Its translation is CASSSRDTDTQYF. Full variable domain (rest looked up from reference TRBV28 and TRBJ2-3): DVKVTQSSRYLVKRTGEKVFLECVQDMDHENMFWYRQDPGLGLRLIYFSYDVKMKEKGDIPEGYSVSREKKERFSLILESASTNQTSMYLCASSSRDTDTQYFGPGTRLTVL.

V gene TRBV5-4 combines with J gene TRBJ2-7; D may be TRBD1 or TRBD2 (6 bases each). The CDR3 covers 14 residues. Germline CDR1 reads SGHNT; CDR2 reads YYREEE (reference sequence). Trimming shortened V by 6 bases and J by 0 bases, and 13 bases separated the two germline ends. The CDR3 nucleotides read TGTGCCAGCACCCTAGGAGGGGGCTCCTACGAGCAGTACTTC. Translated: CASTLGGGSYEQYF.

The V call is TRBV28, the J call TRBJ1-3; tentatively, D is TRBD1 (5 bases). With 3 bases removed from V and 4 bases from J, the gap between germline ends came to 10 bases. CDR3 length: 14 residues. Germline V CDR1 and CDR2: MDHEN, SYDVKM. Here the CDR3 reads CASSFSGTGNTIYF. For the CDR3, the DNA is TGTGCCAGCAGTTTCTCAGGGACCGGAAACACCATATATTTT.

The chain combines TRBV5-4 with TRBJ2-7; 8 nucleotides line up with TRBD1. Trimming at V came to 0 bases and at J to 6 bases, leaving 5 bases not matched to a gene. CDR1 is SGHNT, CDR2 YYREEE, per germline (reference sequence). CDR3 length equals 14 residues. Here the CDR3 DNA reads TGTGCCAGCAGCTTGGGGACAGGGCCGGCCGAGCAGTACTTC. Translation: CASSLGTGPAEQYF.